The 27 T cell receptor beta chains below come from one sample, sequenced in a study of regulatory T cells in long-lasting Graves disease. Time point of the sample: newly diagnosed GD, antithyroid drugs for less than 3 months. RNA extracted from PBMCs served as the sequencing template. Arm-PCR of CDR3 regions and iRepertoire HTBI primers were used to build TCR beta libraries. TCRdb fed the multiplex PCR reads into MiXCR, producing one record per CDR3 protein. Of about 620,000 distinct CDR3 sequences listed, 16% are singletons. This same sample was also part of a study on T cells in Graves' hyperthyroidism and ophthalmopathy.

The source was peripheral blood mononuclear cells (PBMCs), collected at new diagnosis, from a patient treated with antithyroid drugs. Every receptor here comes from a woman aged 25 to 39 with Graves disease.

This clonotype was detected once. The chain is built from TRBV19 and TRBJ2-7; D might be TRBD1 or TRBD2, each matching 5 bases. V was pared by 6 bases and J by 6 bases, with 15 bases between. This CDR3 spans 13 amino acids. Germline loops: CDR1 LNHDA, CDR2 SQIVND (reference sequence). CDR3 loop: CASSMGVLSEQYF. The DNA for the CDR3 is TGTGCCAGTAGCATGGGGGTTCTGAGCGAGCAGTACTTC.

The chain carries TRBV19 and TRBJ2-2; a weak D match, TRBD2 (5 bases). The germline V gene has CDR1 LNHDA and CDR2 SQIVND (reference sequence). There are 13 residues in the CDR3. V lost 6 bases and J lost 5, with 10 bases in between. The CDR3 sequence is CASSGIGTGELFF. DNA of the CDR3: TGTGCCAGTAGCGGGATCGGTACCGGGGAGCTGTTTTTT.

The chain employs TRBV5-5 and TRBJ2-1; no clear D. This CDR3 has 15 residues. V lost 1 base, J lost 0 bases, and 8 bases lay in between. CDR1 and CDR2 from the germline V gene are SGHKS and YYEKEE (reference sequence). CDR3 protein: CASSLFGTSYNEQFF. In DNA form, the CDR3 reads TGTGCCAGCAGCTTGTTCGGCACCTCCTACAATGAGCAGTTCTTC.

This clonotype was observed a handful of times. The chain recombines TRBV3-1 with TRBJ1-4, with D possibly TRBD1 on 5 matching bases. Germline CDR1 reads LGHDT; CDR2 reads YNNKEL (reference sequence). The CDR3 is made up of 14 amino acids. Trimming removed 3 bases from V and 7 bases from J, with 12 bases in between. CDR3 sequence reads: CASSHGGKPEKLFF. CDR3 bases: TGTGCCAGCAGCCACGGGGGGAAGCCTGAAAAACTGTTTTTT.

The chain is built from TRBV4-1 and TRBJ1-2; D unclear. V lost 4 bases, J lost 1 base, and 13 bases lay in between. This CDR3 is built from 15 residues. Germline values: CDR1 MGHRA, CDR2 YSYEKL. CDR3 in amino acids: CASSPSPGLNYGYTF. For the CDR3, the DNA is TGCGCCAGCAGCCCTTCCCCTGGCCTTAACTATGGCTACACCTTC.

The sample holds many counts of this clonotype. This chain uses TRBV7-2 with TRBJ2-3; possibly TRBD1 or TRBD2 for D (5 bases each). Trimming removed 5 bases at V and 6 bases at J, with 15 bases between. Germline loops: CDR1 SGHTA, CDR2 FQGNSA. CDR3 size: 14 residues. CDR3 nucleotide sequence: TGTGCCAGCAGCATCATCGGGGCGACGGATACGCAGTATTTT. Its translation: CASSIIGATDTQYF.

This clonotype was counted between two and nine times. The CDR3 sequence is CASYEFGGPEQYF. In DNA form, the CDR3 reads TGTGCCAGCTACGAGTTCGGGGGGCCCGAGCAGTACTTC. The V gene is TRBV28, the J gene TRBJ2-7; tentatively, D is TRBD2 (7 bases). The V gene's germline CDR1 is MDHEN and CDR2 SYDVKM. The CDR3 length is 13 residues. Trimming removed 8 bases from V and 6 bases from J, with 17 bases in between.

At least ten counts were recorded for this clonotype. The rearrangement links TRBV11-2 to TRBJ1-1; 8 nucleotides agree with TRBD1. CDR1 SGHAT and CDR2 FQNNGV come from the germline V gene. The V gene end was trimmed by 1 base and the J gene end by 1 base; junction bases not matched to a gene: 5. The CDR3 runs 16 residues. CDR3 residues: CASSLGQGNRNTEAFF. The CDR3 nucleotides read TGTGCCAGCAGCTTAGGACAGGGGAACCGGAACACTGAAGCTTTCTTT.

CDR3 DNA: TGTGCCATCAGTGAGTCTGAGAGAGAGACCCAGTACTTC. This sequence encodes CAISESERETQYF. The chain employs TRBV10-3 and TRBJ2-5; D not resolved. This CDR3 comprises 13 residues. The ends were cut back, 0 bases at V and 4 bases at J, with 6 bases in the middle. Per the germline V gene, CDR1 is ENHRY and CDR2 is SYGVKD.

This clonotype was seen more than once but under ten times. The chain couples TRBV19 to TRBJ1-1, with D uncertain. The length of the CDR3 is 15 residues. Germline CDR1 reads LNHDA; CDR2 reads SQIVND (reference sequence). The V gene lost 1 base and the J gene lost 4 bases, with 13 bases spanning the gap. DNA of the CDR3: TGTGCCAGTAGTATAGGTCGGACTTCCCGCACTGAAGCTTTCTTT. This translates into CASSIGRTSRTEAFF.

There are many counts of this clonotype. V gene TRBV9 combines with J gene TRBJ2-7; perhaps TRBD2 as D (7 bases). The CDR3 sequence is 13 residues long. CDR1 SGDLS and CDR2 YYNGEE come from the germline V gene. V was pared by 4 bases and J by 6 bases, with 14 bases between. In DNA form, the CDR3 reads TGTGCCAGCAGCCGGGCGGGGGCTTCCGAGCAGTACTTC. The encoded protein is CASSRAGASEQYF.

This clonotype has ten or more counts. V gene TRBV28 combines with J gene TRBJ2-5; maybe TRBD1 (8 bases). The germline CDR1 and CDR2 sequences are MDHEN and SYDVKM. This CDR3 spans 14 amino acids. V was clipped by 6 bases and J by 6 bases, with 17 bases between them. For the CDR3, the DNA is TGTGCCAGCAGGGCCGGACAGGGAGGGCAGACCCAGTACTTC. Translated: CASRAGQGGQTQYF. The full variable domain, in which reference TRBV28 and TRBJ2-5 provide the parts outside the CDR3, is DVKVTQSSRYLVKRTGEKVFLECVQDMDHENMFWYRQDPGLGLRLIYFSYDVKMKEKGDIPEGYSVSREKKERFSLILESASTNQTSMYLCASRAGQGGQTQYFGPGTRLLVL.

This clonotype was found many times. The CDR3 coding sequence is TGTGCCAGCTCACCAATGGGGTCCTACGAGCAGTACTTC. Protein: CASSPMGSYEQYF. The chain carries TRBV7-3 and TRBJ2-7; D is uncertain. In germline, CDR1 is SGHTA, CDR2 FQGTGA. The CDR3 runs 13 residues. The V end lost 8 bases, the J end lost 1 base, and 12 bases lay between the germline ends.

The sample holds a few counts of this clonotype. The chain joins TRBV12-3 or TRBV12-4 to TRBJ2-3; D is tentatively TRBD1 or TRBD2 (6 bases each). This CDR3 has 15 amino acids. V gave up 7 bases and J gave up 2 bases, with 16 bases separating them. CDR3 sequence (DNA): TGTGCCAGCACCAAACAGGGACTCCTCACAGATACGCAGTATTTT. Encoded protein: CASTKQGLLTDTQYF.

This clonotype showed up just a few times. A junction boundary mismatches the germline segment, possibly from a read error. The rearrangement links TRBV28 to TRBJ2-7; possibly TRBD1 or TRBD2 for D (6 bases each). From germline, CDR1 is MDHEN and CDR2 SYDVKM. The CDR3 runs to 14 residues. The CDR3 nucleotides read TGTACCAGCACCACCCCGGGGGCCAGCTACGAGCAGTACTTC. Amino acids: CTSTTPGASYEQYF.

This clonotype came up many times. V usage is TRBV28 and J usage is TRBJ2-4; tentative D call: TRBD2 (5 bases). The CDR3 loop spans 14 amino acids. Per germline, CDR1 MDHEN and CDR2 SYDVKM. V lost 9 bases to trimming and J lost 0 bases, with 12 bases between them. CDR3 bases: TGTGCCAGTCGAGGGCCGGGAGCCAAAAACATTCAGTACTTC. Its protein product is CASRGPGAKNIQYF.

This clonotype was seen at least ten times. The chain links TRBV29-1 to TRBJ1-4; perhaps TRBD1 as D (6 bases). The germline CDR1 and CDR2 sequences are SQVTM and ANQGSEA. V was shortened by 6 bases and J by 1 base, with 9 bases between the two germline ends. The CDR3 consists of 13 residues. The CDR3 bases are TGCAGCGTGCTCAGGGGAACTAATGAAAAACTGTTTTTT. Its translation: CSVLRGTNEKLFF.

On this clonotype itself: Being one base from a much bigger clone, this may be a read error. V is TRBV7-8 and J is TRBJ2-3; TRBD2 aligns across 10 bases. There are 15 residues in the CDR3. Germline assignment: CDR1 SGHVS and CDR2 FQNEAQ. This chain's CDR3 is CASSIPSGSADTRYF. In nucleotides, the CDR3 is TGTGCCAGCAGCATTCCTAGCGGGAGCGCAGATACGCGGTATTTT.

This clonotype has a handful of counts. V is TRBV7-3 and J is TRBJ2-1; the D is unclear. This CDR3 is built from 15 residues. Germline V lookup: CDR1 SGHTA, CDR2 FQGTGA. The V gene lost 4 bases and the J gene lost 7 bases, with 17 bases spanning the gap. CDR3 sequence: CASSYYPGPRNEQFF. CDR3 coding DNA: TGTGCCAGCAGCTACTACCCGGGTCCTAGGAATGAGCAGTTCTTC.

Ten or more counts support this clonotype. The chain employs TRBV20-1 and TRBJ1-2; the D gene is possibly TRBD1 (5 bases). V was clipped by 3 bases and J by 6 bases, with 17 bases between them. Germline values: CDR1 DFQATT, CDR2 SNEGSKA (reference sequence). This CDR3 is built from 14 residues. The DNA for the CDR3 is TGCAGTGCTAGTGACACGGGGCACGCGAATGGCTACACCTTC. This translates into CSASDTGHANGYTF.

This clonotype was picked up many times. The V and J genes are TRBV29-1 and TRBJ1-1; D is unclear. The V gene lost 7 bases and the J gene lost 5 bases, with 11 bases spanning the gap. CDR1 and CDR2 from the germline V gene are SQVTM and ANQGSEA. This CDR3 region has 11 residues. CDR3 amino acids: CSGERETEAFF. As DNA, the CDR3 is TGCAGCGGCGAGCGGGAGACTGAAGCTTTCTTT. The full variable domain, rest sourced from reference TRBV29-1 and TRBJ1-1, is SAVISQKPSRDICQRGTSLTIQCQVDSQVTMMFWYRQQPGQSLTLIATANQGSEATYESGFVIDKFPISRPNLTFSTLTVSNMSPEDSSIYLCSGERETEAFFGQGTRLTVV.

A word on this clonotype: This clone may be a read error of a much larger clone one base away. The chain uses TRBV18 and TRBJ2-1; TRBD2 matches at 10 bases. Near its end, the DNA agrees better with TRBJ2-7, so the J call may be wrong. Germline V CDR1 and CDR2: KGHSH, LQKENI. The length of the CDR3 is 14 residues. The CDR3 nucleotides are TGTGCCAGCTCACCACCTCTACTAGCGGGAGAGCAGTACTTC. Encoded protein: CASSPPLLAGEQYF.

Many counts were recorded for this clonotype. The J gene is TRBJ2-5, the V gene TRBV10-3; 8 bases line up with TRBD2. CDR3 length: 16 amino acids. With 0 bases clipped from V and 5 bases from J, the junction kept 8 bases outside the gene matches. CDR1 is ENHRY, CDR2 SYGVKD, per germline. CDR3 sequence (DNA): TGTGCCATCAGTGAGTCATTAAGCGGGAGCCGGGAGACCCAGTACTTC. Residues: CAISESLSGSRETQYF.

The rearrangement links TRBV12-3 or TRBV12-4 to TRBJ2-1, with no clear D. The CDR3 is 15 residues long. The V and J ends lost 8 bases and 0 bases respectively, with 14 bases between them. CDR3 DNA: TGTGCCAGCGGCCCTTCTATGAGCTCCTACAATGAGCAGTTCTTC. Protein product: CASGPSMSSYNEQFF.

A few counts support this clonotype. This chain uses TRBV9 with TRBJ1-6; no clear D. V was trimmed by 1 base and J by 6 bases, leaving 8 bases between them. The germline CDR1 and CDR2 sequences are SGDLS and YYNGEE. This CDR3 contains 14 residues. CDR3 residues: CASSVRQSNSPLHF. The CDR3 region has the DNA TGTGCCAGCAGCGTAAGGCAGTCTAATTCACCCCTCCACTTT.

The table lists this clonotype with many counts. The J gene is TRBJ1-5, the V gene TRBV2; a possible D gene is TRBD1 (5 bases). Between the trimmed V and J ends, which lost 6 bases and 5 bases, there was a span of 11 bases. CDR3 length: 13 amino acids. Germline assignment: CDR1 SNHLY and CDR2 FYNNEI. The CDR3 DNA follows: TGTGCCAGCAGAGGGGCGGGCGATCAGCCCCAGCATTTT. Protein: CASRGAGDQPQHF.

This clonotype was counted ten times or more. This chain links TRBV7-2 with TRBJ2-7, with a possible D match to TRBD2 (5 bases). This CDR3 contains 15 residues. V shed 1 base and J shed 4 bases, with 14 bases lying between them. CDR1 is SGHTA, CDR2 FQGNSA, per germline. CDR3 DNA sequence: TGTGCCAGCAGCTTAGGTGGTAGGGAGCGGTACGAGCAGTACTTC. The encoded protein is CASSLGGRERYEQYF. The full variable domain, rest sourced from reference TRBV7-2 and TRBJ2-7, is GAGVSQSPSNKVTEKGKDVELRCDPISGHTALYWYRQSLGQGLEFLIYFQGNSAPDKSGLPSDRFSAERTGGSVSTLTIQRTQQEDSAVYLCASSLGGRERYEQYFGPGTRLTVT.